One sample yielded the 12 T cell receptor beta chains listed below, sequenced in a study of shared clonotypes between healthy human individuals (dated by TCRdb to the early 2020s). The library was produced with the immunoSEQ multiplex PCR assay. TCRdb re-hosts the immuneACCESS table, in-frame sequences only. Its copies lack some clones; in the studies checked, an unresolved V gene accounts for under half of them, and the cause for the rest is not known. For this sample there are around 480,000 clones; 60% to 80% appear just once. The top ten constitute 9.5% to 15% of the sample. Sequenced input: PBMCs. The source of these receptors is a woman aged 40-49 years in good health. Some clones in this sample may be carry-over from other donors' samples.

This clone was seen a few times. The chain uses TRBV18 and TRBJ2-7; TRBD2 is a possible D gene (7 bases). CDR1 KGHSH and CDR2 LQKENI come from the germline V gene. CDR3 length: 17 residues. V was trimmed by 0 bases and J by 3 bases, leaving 18 bases between them. The CDR3 here is CASSPPFFSGGRYEQYF. CDR3 DNA sequence: TGTGCCAGCTCACCACCTTTTTTTTCCGGGGGGCGCTACGAGCAGTACTTC.

The CDR3 coding sequence is TGTGCCAGCAGCCAATCGGCTAGCGAGCGCTACGAGCAGTACTTC. Translation gives CASSQSASERYEQYF. This chain uses TRBV16 with TRBJ2-7; a weak D match, TRBD2 (6 bases). The CDR3 runs 15 residues. The germline V and J ends were trimmed by 0 bases and 3 bases, with 12 bases remaining between them. Germline CDR1 and CDR2: KGHSY and FQNENV. The full variable domain, in which reference TRBV16 and TRBJ2-7 provide the parts outside the CDR3, is GEEVAQTPKHLVRGEGQKAKLYCAPIKGHSYVFWYQQVLKNEFKFLISFQNENVFDETGMPKERFSAKCLPNSPCSLEIQATKLEDSAVYFCASSQSASERYEQYFGPGTRLTVT.

In its sample, this clone was seen a few times. The V gene is TRBV7-8, the J gene TRBJ2-3; 10 bases agree with TRBD2. The junction had 12 bases not matched to a gene; V was cut back by 5 bases and J by 1 base. Per germline, CDR1 SGHVS and CDR2 FQNEAQ. The CDR3 covers 18 residues. The CDR3 sequence is CASSGSGTSAQRTDTQYF. The CDR3 nucleotides read TGTGCCAGCAGCGGCTCCGGGACTAGCGCTCAACGCACAGATACGCAGTATTTT.

Only a few counts were recorded for this clone. Other DNA sequences within the sample encode an identical CDR3. The chain carries TRBV7-2 and TRBJ1-1; D unclear. V lost 1 base and J 4 bases, leaving 7 bases between the germline ends. Germline V gene data show CDR1 as SGHTA and CDR2 as FQGNSA. This CDR3 contains 13 residues. The CDR3 region is CASSLGSPTEAFF. The CDR3 DNA is TGTGCCAGCAGCTTAGGGAGTCCCACTGAAGCTTTCTTT.

The rearrangement joins TRBV7-9 to TRBJ2-3; the match to TRBD2 covers 11 bases. The V gene's germline CDR1 is SEHNR and CDR2 FQNEAQ (reference sequence). Unmatched junction bases numbered 5, after V lost 4 bases and J lost 2 bases. The CDR3 is 16 residues long. The CDR3 loop reads CASSSGLAGPTDTQYF. The CDR3 region has the DNA TGTGCCAGCAGCTCAGGACTAGCGGGCCCCACAGATACGCAGTATTTT.

For this clone: Other DNA variants within this sample encode the same CDR3. V usage is TRBV7-2 and J usage is TRBJ2-5; 12 bases match TRBD1. CDR3 length: 15 residues. With V trimmed by 6 bases and J by 4 bases, 6 bases remained unmatched. From germline, CDR1 is SGHTA and CDR2 FQGNSA. The CDR3 reads CASSYRDRGRETQYF. CDR3 nucleotide sequence: TGTGCCAGCAGTTACCGGGACAGGGGGCGAGAGACCCAGTACTTC.

This clone was seen only once. The V gene is TRBV7-8, the J gene TRBJ1-1; maybe TRBD1 (5 bases). Trimming pared 1 base from V and 4 bases from J, leaving 19 bases between. Germline-derived CDR1 and CDR2 are SGHVS and FQNEAQ. The CDR3 contains 17 residues. The CDR3, as DNA: TGTGCCAGCAGCTTAGATTTGGGCAGGGATATTAGCACTGAAGCTTTCTTT. The encoded protein is CASSLDLGRDISTEAFF.

V gene TRBV5-4 combines with J gene TRBJ2-3; D might be TRBD2 (5 bases). The CDR3 has 14 residues. Trimming removed 1 base at V and 2 bases at J, with 8 bases between. Germline V gives CDR1 SGHNT, CDR2 YYREEE (reference sequence). Here the CDR3 reads CASSLREFTDTQYF. The CDR3 DNA reads TGTGCCAGCAGCTTGAGGGAGTTCACAGATACGCAGTATTTT.

This clone was counted between two and nine times. The V gene is TRBV5-1, the J gene TRBJ2-5, with 10 bases lining up with TRBD2. The CDR3 runs to 16 residues. With V trimmed by 0 bases and J by 4 bases, 6 bases remained unmatched. Germline V CDR1 and CDR2: SGHRS, YFSETQ. The CDR3 reads CASSLGPAGGPETQYF. The CDR3 nucleotides read TGCGCCAGCAGCTTGGGGCCAGCGGGAGGGCCAGAGACCCAGTACTTC.

The V gene is TRBV2, the J gene TRBJ2-7; 8 nucleotides match TRBD1. The CDR3 has 15 amino acids. V trimming: 5 bases; J trimming: 0 bases; junction bases outside the gene matches: 6. Germline V gene lookup returns CDR1 SNHLY and CDR2 FYNNEI. The CDR3 here is CASSQTGGISYEQYF. DNA of the CDR3: TGTGCCAGCAGTCAAACAGGGGGGATCTCCTACGAGCAGTACTTC.

V is TRBV5-1 and J is TRBJ2-5; TRBD2 might be the D (6 bases). Germline V CDR1 and CDR2: SGHRS, YFSETQ. This CDR3 contains 14 residues. Trimming stripped 0 bases from V and 4 bases from J, with 10 bases between. The CDR3 coding sequence is TGCGCCAGCAGCTTGGTACTCGGGGGAGAGACCCAGTACTTC. Protein product: CASSLVLGGETQYF. The entire variable domain, with the rest obtained from reference TRBV5-1 and TRBJ2-5, is as follows: KAGVTQTPRYLIKTRGQQVTLSCSPISGHRSVSWYQQTPGQGLQFLFEYFSETQRNKGNFPGRFSGRQFSNSRSEMNVSTLELGDSALYLCASSLVLGGETQYFGPGTRLLVL.

The J gene is TRBJ1-1, the V gene TRBV29-1; possibly TRBD1 for D (5 bases). This CDR3 has 13 residues. The ends were cut back, 7 bases at V and 5 bases at J, with 17 bases in the middle. In germline, CDR1 is SQVTM, CDR2 ANQGSEA. CDR3 coding DNA: TGCAGCGAGACCGCCAGGGTTGGTACTGAAGCTTTCTTT. Amino acids: CSETARVGTEAFF.